One sample yielded the 25 T cell receptor beta chains listed below, sequenced in a study of cytomegalovirus exposure and HLA in healthy donors. Both 60 Vbeta primers and 13 Jbeta primers went into the PCR. Only in-frame clones appear in the TCRdb table, and some are missing; sequencing was by immunoSEQ multiplex PCR. The data hold roughly 110,000 clones, with roughly 82% observed a single time. The sequencing sample was made of PBMCs. The receptors derive from a man aged 50 or older in good health and CMV-seronegative.

The chain links TRBV7-9 to TRBJ1-1; D might be TRBD1 (5 bases). The CDR3 extends over 14 amino acids. The germline V gene encodes CDR1 SEHNR and CDR2 FQNEAQ (reference sequence). The V end was cut by 2 bases, the J end by 4 bases, with 11 bases between. In nucleotides, the CDR3 is TGTGCCAGCAGCTTATTGGGGGGGGGCACTGAAGCTTTCTTT. This sequence encodes CASSLLGGGTEAFF.

V usage is TRBV18 and J usage is TRBJ2-4, with a tentative D call TRBD1 (5 bases). Per germline, CDR1 KGHSH and CDR2 LQKENI. CDR3 size: 15 residues. Trimming took off 3 bases at V and 2 bases at J, with 11 bases between the two ends. The CDR3 protein is CASSPTRETKNIQYF. As DNA, the CDR3 is TGTGCCAGCTCACCGACCAGGGAAACCAAAAACATTCAGTACTTC.

Only a few counts were recorded for this clone. The rearrangement links TRBV10-3 to TRBJ1-1; TRBD1 agrees at 7 bases. J lost 1 base, V lost 4 bases, and 9 bases had no gene match. This CDR3 is built from 16 residues. Per germline, CDR1 ENHRY and CDR2 SYGVKD. As DNA, the CDR3 is TGTGCCATCAGTGGGTCCTTTGGACAGGAGAACACTGAAGCTTTCTTT. The encoded protein is CAISGSFGQENTEAFF.

The J gene is TRBJ2-7, the V gene TRBV7-8; D is perhaps TRBD2 (5 bases). CDR1 SGHVS and CDR2 FQNEAQ come from the germline V gene. The CDR3 is 13 amino acids. The V end was cut by 5 bases, the J end by 4 bases, with 12 bases between. CDR3 region: CASSLGELYEQYF. CDR3 nucleotide sequence: TGTGCCAGCAGCCTCGGGGAACTGTACGAGCAGTACTTC.

The chain carries TRBV6-1 and TRBJ2-1; D is ambiguous. The germline gives CDR1 MNHNS, CDR2 SASEGT. V dropped 4 bases and J dropped 7 bases, with 20 bases sitting between them. The CDR3 sequence is 16 residues long. CDR3 sequence reads: CASSARGLVKRNEQFF. The CDR3 DNA follows: TGTGCCAGCAGTGCCCGCGGTCTCGTAAAAAGAAATGAGCAGTTCTTC.

This clone was detected only a few times. The CDR3, as DNA: TGTGCCAGCAGCCTTTATTCTAGCACAGATACGCAGTATTTT. Translating gives CASSLYSSTDTQYF. The chain carries TRBV9 and TRBJ2-3; D gene ambiguous. Germline V gene data show CDR1 as SGDLS and CDR2 as YYNGEE. The CDR3 is 14 residues long. V lost 4 bases and J lost 0, with 9 bases in between.

The chain combines TRBV5-1 with TRBJ1-1; D gene uncertain. This CDR3 spans 13 amino acids. Germline V gene lookup returns CDR1 SGHRS and CDR2 YFSETQ. The V gene lost 6 bases and the J gene lost 1 base, with 10 bases spanning the gap. Written as DNA, the CDR3 is TGCGCCAGCACACCTACGGGGAACACTGAAGCTTTCTTT. Its protein product is CASTPTGNTEAFF.

The count of this clone is one. The V and J genes are TRBV6-1 and TRBJ1-4; the match to TRBD1 covers 9 bases. The V gene end was trimmed by 4 bases and the J gene end by 7 bases; junction bases not matched to a gene: 4. Germline values: CDR1 MNHNS, CDR2 SASEGT. The CDR3 has 14 residues. The CDR3 DNA is TGTGCCAGCAGTGTTCGGGACAGGGTTGAAAAACTGTTTTTT. Its translation: CASSVRDRVEKLFF.

The chain employs TRBV11-2 and TRBJ1-6; 8 bases line up with TRBD1. This CDR3 comprises 16 residues. The germline gives CDR1 SGHAT, CDR2 FQNNGV. V shed 5 bases, J shed 2 bases, and the junction held 5 bases outside the gene matches. The CDR3 sequence: CASSPTGVPYNSPLHF. The CDR3 bases are TGTGCCAGCAGCCCGACAGGGGTTCCCTATAATTCACCCCTCCACTTT.

This clone was observed once. V usage is TRBV15 and J usage is TRBJ1-5, with 7 nucleotides matching TRBD1. Per germline, CDR1 LNHNV and CDR2 YYDKDF (reference sequence). The CDR3 extends over 15 amino acids. Trimming at V came to 7 bases and at J to 4 bases, leaving 10 bases not matched to a gene. The DNA of the CDR3 is TGTGCCACCAACGCGGACAGGACGCCAAATCAGCCCCAGCATTTT. This translates into CATNADRTPNQPQHF.

This clone was observed a single time. The chain links TRBV20-1 to TRBJ2-3; no definite D call. Germline V gene lookup returns CDR1 DFQATT and CDR2 SNEGSKA (reference sequence). V lost 7 bases and J 3 bases, leaving 2 bases between the germline ends. The CDR3 sequence is 9 residues long. The CDR3 spells CSVTDTQYF. The DNA of the CDR3 is TGCAGTGTAACAGATACGCAGTATTTT.

This sequence joins TRBV19 and TRBJ1-5; a possible D gene is TRBD1 (5 bases). The CDR3 consists of 18 residues. Trimming shortened V by 4 bases and J by 0 bases, and 19 bases separated the two germline ends. Germline V gives CDR1 LNHDA, CDR2 SQIVND (reference sequence). CDR3: CASSTRGRGGYSNQPQHF. The DNA for the CDR3 is TGTGCCAGTAGTACCCGGGGGAGGGGAGGATATAGCAATCAGCCCCAGCATTTT.

This chain joins TRBV7-9 and TRBJ2-3; no reliable D call. Germline V lookup: CDR1 SEHNR, CDR2 FQNEAQ (reference sequence). CDR3 length: 15 residues. The V gene lost 2 bases and the J gene lost 6 bases, with 15 bases spanning the gap. CDR3 nucleotides: TGTGCCAGCAGCTTATTTATCTCGTCCCAGGATACGCAGTATTTT. Its translation is CASSLFISSQDTQYF.

The rearrangement links TRBV11-1 to TRBJ2-1; TRBD1 agrees at 7 bases. Germline values: CDR1 SGHAT, CDR2 FQDESV (reference sequence). Trimming took 8 bases from V and 3 from J; bases not matched to a gene: 1. The CDR3 runs 12 residues. CDR3 in amino acids: CASRDSYNEQFF. The CDR3 bases are TGTGCCAGCCGGGACAGCTACAATGAGCAGTTCTTC.

This chain connects TRBV6-1 to TRBJ1-6; D call uncertain. Germline CDR1 is MNHNS and CDR2 is SASEGT. The V gene lost 4 bases and the J gene lost 10 bases, with 11 bases spanning the gap. The CDR3 has 13 amino acids. CDR3: CASSVSDGSPLHF. The DNA of the CDR3 is TGTGCCAGCAGTGTCTCAGACGGGTCACCCCTCCACTTT.

V gene TRBV19 combines with J gene TRBJ1-1; possibly TRBD1 for D (5 bases). Germline V gene sequence: CDR1 LNHDA, CDR2 SQIVND (reference sequence). Trimming removed 8 bases at V and 0 bases at J, with 13 bases between. The CDR3 is made up of 14 amino acids. CDR3: CASRQGLMNTEAFF. The CDR3 nucleotides read TGTGCCAGTCGTCAGGGCTTAATGAACACTGAAGCTTTCTTT.

This sequence joins TRBV4-2 and TRBJ1-1; D gene uncertain. The CDR3 is made up of 15 amino acids. V was trimmed by 2 bases and J by 4 bases, leaving 14 bases between them. Germline V gene sequence: CDR1 LGHNA, CDR2 YNFKEQ. The CDR3 is CASSQSSDGSTEAFF. CDR3 in DNA: TGTGCCAGCAGCCAATCTTCGGACGGGAGCACTGAAGCTTTCTTT.

The J gene is TRBJ2-1, the V gene TRBV7-9; TRBD2 matches 12 bases. Trimming removed 4 bases from V and 9 bases from J; junction bases left unmatched: 7. This CDR3 has 15 amino acids. Germline CDR1 and CDR2: SEHNR and FQNEAQ (reference sequence). The CDR3 loop reads CASSYGLAGKGEQFF. The CDR3 region has the DNA TGTGCCAGCAGCTACGGACTAGCGGGAAAGGGTGAGCAGTTCTTC.

The chain recombines TRBV29-1 with TRBJ1-1; no definite D call. Germline CDR1 is SQVTM and CDR2 is ANQGSEA. CDR3 size: 13 residues. With 3 bases removed from V and 3 bases from J, the gap between germline ends came to 11 bases. This CDR3 is CSVEYGGYTEAFF. The DNA of the CDR3 is TGCAGCGTTGAGTACGGCGGCTACACTGAAGCTTTCTTT.

The chain recombines TRBV4-1 with TRBJ1-1; tentatively, D is TRBD1 (5 bases). The V gene lost 5 bases and the J gene lost 3 bases, with 10 bases spanning the gap. Germline CDR1 reads MGHRA; CDR2 reads YSYEKL. The CDR3 is made up of 13 amino acids. The CDR3 sequence is CASSSGEYTEAFF. CDR3 bases: TGCGCCAGCAGCTCGGGGGAGTACACTGAAGCTTTCTTT.

This clone was counted a few times. The chain couples TRBV18 to TRBJ1-4; D remains ambiguous. Per the germline V gene, CDR1 is KGHSH and CDR2 is LQKENI. The CDR3 has 16 amino acids. The V gene lost 3 bases and the J gene lost 2 bases, with 13 bases spanning the gap. The CDR3: CASSPLPEATNEKLFF. DNA for the CDR3: TGTGCCAGCTCACCCTTACCCGAGGCCACTAATGAAAAACTGTTTTTT.

V and J are TRBV5-4 and TRBJ2-2; 7 bases align to TRBD1. V was pared by 4 bases and J by 5 bases, with 2 bases of the junction left unmatched. CDR3 size: 13 residues. Germline V gives CDR1 SGHNT, CDR2 YYREEE (reference sequence). The DNA for the CDR3 is TGTGCCAGCAGCCAGACAGGGACCGGGGAGCTGTTTTTT. Its protein is CASSQTGTGELFF.

This sequence joins TRBV5-1 and TRBJ1-6; D may be TRBD1 (5 bases). This CDR3 comprises 14 residues. The ends were cut back, 0 bases at V and 10 bases at J, with 11 bases in the middle. Germline V gene sequence: CDR1 SGHRS, CDR2 YFSETQ. The CDR3 loop is CASSLARGGSPLHF. Here the CDR3 DNA reads TGCGCCAGCAGCTTGGCCCGGGGGGGGTCACCCCTCCACTTT.

The chain combines TRBV5-5 with TRBJ2-3, with D maybe TRBD2 (7 bases). Trimming stripped 1 base from V and 5 bases from J, with 17 bases between. Germline V gene sequence: CDR1 SGHKS, CDR2 YYEKEE (reference sequence). The CDR3 contains 16 residues. CDR3: CASSLREGGVGDTQYF. In nucleotides, the CDR3 is TGTGCCAGCAGCTTGAGGGAGGGGGGGGTGGGAGATACGCAGTATTTT.

V is TRBV7-8 and J is TRBJ2-1; D might be TRBD2 (6 bases). CDR3 length: 15 amino acids. Germline V gene lookup returns CDR1 SGHVS and CDR2 FQNEAQ. The V and J ends lost 4 bases and 12 bases respectively, with 22 bases between them. CDR3 in amino acids: CASSSLRDSPLTQFF. The CDR3 nucleotides read TGTGCCAGCAGCTCACTCCGGGACTCGCCCCTGACGCAGTTCTTC.